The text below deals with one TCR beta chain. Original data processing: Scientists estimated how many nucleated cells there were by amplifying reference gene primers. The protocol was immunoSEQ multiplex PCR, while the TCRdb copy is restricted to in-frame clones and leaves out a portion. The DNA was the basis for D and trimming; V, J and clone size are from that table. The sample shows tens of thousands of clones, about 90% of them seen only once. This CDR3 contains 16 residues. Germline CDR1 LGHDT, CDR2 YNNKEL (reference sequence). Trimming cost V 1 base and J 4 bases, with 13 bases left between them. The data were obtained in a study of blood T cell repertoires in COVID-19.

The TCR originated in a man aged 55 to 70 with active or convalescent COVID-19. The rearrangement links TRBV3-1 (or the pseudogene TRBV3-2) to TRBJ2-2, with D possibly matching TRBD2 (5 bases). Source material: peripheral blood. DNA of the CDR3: TGTGCCAGCAGCCAAGGGTGGGGAGTTTTCACCGGGGAGCTGTTTTTT. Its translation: CASSQGWGVFTGELFF.